The clone carrying this T cell receptor beta chain was seen repeatedly, ten times or more. Its antigen is undetermined. The sample comes from a study of CD8 T cells in ankylosing spondylitis. Study-wide findings and caveats: CD8+ cells made up the disease-linked clones, which were relatively rare in peripheral blood. There were earlier reports of some motif variants in reactive arthritis synovial fluid and blood. In ankylosing spondylitis patients, matched synovial fluid reportedly showed significant enrichment of disease-linked clones.

By quantitative 5'-RACE with molecular barcodes, the TCR beta libraries were made. One entry per CDR3 protein, called by TCRdb with MiXCR from the 5' RACE reads. The top ten hold roughly 5% of the sample, which has approximately 250,000 distinct CDR3 sequences, roughly 8.2% seen once. CDR1 is LGHNA and CDR2 is YSLEER in the germline V gene. CDR3 size: 18 residues. The germline V and J ends were trimmed by 4 bases and 0 bases, with 19 bases remaining between them. Sequencing used blood, either unsorted or a sorted T cell fraction (not recorded which). The chain has TRBV4-3 and TRBJ2-1; perhaps TRBD2 as D (6 bases). This TCR was sampled from a female donor with ankylosing spondylitis or in good health (not recorded which). The CDR3 loop is CASSLSGRGFSSYNEQFF. DNA for the CDR3: TGCGCCAGCAGCCTTTCCGGGCGGGGTTTCAGCTCCTACAATGAGCAGTTCTTC.